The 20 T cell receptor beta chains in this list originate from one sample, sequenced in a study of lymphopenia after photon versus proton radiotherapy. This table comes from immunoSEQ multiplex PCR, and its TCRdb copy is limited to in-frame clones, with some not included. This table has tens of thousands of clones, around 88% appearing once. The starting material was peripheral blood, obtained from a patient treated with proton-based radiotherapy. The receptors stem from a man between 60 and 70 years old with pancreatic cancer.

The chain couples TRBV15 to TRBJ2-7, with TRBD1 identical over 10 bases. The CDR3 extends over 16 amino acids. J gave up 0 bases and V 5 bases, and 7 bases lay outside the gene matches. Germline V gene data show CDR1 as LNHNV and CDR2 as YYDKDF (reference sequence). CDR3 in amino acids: CATSSRDRGLSYEQYF. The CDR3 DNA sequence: TGTGCCACCAGCTCCCGGGACAGGGGACTCTCCTACGAGCAGTACTTC.

CDR3 DNA: TGTGCCAGCAGCTTTGGTATTGGGCGGGATGGCAATCAGCCCCAGCATTTT. Residues: CASSFGIGRDGNQPQHF. This chain joins TRBV5-5 and TRBJ1-5, with D uncertain. The V end lost 2 bases, the J end lost 2 bases, and 17 bases lay between the germline ends. Germline CDR1 is SGHKS and CDR2 is YYEKEE (reference sequence). The CDR3 has 17 residues.

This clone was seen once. CDR3 in DNA: TGTGCCAGCAGTCCCCGGGGAAACTGGCATGAGACCCAGTACTTC. It codes for CASSPRGNWHETQYF. This chain joins TRBV27 and TRBJ2-5; D is possibly TRBD2 (5 bases). From germline, CDR1 is MNHEY and CDR2 SMNVEV (reference sequence). Deletions cut 5 bases from V and 5 bases from J, with 18 bases between. This CDR3 has 15 amino acids.

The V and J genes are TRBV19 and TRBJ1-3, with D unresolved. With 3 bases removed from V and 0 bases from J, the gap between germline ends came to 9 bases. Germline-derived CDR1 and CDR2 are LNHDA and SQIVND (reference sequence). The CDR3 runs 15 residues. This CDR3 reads CASSIEQPSGNTIYF. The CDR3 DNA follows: TGTGCCAGTAGTATCGAACAGCCCTCTGGAAACACCATATATTTT.

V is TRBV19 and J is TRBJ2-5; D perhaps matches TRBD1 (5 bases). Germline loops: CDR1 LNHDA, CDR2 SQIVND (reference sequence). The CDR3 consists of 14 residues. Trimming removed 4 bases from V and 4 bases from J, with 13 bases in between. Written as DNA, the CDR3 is TGTGCCAGTAGTAGGCCAGGGCAGGGAGAGACCCAGTACTTC. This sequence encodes CASSRPGQGETQYF. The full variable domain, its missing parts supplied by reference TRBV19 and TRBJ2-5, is DGGITQSPKYLFRKEGQNVTLSCEQNLNHDAMYWYRQDPGQGLRLIYYSQIVNDFQKGDIAEGYSVSREKKESFPLTVTSAQKNPTAFYLCASSRPGQGETQYFGPGTRLLVL.

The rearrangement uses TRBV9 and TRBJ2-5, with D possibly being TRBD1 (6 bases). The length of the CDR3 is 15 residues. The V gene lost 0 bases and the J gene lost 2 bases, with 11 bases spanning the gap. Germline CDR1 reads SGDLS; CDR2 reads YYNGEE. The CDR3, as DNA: TGTGCCAGCAGCGTAGGGAGACAGGCTCAAGAGACCCAGTACTTC. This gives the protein CASSVGRQAQETQYF.

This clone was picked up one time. Written as DNA, the CDR3 is TGTGCCAGCGGCGAGCGGGGCGCCTACGAGCAGTACTTC. Its translation: CASGERGAYEQYF. This chain connects TRBV27 to TRBJ2-7, with 7 bases that match TRBD2. With V trimmed by 8 bases and J by 2 bases, 6 bases remained unmatched. The CDR3 sequence is 13 residues long. The germline gives CDR1 MNHEY, CDR2 SMNVEV (reference sequence).

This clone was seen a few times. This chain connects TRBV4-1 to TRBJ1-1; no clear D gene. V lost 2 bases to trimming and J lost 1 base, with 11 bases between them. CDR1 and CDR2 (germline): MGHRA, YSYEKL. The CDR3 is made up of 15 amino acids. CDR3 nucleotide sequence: TGCGCCAGCAGCCAAAACGGCATGCGGAACACTGAAGCTTTCTTT. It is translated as CASSQNGMRNTEAFF.

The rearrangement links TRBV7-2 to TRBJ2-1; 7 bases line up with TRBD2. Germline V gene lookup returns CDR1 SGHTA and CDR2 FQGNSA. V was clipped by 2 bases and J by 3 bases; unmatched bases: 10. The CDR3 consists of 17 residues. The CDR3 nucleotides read TGTGCCAGCAGCTTACGTGGGGGTGGGACTAACTACAATGAGCAGTTCTTC. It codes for CASSLRGGGTNYNEQFF.

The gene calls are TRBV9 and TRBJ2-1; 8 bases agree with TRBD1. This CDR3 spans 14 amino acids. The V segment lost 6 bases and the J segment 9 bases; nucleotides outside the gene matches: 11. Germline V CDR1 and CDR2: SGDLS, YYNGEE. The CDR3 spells CASKPGQGAGEQFF. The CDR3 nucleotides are TGTGCCAGCAAACCGGGCCAGGGGGCTGGTGAGCAGTTCTTC.

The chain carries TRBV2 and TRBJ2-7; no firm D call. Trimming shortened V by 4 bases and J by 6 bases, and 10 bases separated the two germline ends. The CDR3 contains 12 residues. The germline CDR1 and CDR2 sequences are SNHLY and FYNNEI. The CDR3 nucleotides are TGTGCCAGCAGTGGAGGTGGGTTCGAGCAGTACTTC. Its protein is CASSGGGFEQYF.

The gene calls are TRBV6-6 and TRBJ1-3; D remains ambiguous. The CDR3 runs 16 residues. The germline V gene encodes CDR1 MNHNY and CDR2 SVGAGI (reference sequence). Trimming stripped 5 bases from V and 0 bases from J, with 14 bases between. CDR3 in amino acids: CASSRSRAVSGNTIYF. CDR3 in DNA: TGTGCCAGCAGTAGAAGCCGGGCCGTCTCTGGAAACACCATATATTTT.

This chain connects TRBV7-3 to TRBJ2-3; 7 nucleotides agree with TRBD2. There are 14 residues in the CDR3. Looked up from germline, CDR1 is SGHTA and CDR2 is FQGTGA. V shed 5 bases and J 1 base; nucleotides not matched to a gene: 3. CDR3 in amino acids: CASSNGLGTDTQYF. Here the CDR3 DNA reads TGTGCCAGCAGCAATGGACTAGGCACAGATACGCAGTATTTT.

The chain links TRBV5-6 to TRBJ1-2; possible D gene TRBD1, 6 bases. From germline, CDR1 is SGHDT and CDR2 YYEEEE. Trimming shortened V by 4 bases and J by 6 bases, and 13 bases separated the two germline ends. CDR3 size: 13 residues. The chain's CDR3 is CASSLNRVDGYTF. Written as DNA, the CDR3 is TGTGCCAGCAGCCTCAACAGGGTCGATGGCTACACCTTC.

Here the CDR3 DNA reads TGTGCCAGCAGTTACTCGATCGGGAAGTCGACGCAGTATTTT. This gives the protein CASSYSIGKSTQYF. J is TRBJ2-3 and V is TRBV6-6; a possible D gene is TRBD2 (5 bases). The length of the CDR3 is 14 residues. Germline CDR1 MNHNY, CDR2 SVGAGI (reference sequence). Trimming removed 0 bases from V and 9 bases from J, with 13 bases in between.

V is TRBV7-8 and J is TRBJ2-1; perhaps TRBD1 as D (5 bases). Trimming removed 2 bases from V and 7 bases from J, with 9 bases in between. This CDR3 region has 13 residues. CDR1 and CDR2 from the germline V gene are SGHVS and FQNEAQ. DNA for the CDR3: TGTGCCAGCAGCTTAAACCAGGGTAATGAGCAGTTCTTC. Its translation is CASSLNQGNEQFF.

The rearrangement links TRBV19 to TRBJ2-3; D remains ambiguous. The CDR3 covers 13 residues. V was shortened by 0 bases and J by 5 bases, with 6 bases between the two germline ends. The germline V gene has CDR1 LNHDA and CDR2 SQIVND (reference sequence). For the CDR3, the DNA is TGTGCCAGTAGTATAGATCATAGAGATACGCAGTATTTT. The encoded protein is CASSIDHRDTQYF.

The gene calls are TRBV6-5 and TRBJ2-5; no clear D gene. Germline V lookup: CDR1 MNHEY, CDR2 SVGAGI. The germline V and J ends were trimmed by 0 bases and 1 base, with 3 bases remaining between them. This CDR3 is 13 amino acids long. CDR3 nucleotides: TGTGCCAGCAGTTACTCGAGCCAAGAGACCCAGTACTTC. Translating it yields CASSYSSQETQYF.

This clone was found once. The CDR3 sequence is CASSKIAAQYF. The CDR3 DNA follows: TGTGCCAGCAGCAAAATAGCAGCTCAGTACTTC. The chain carries TRBV21-1 and TRBJ2-4; the D call in the table, TRBD2, was not verified against the DNA. TRBV21-1 has pseudogene status. The CDR3 spans 11 residues.

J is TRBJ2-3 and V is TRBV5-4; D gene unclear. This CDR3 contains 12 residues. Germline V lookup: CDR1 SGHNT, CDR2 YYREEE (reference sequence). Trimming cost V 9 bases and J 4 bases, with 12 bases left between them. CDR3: CATAVEADTQYF. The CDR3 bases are TGTGCCACCGCCGTAGAGGCAGATACGCAGTATTTT.